This entry is about one TCR beta chain. This clonotype was seen only a few times. The specificity of this receptor is unknown. Base qualities are not provided; no much larger clone lies one nucleotide away. Ficoll-Paque density gradient centrifugation was used to isolate PBMCs. The data stem from a study of T-cell memory formation after mild COVID-19 (dated by TCRdb to about 2021). With regard to the full study: Most TCR sequence clusters were specific to one of the two donors. T-cell clones expanding and contracting after mild COVID-19 in two donors were tracked by longitudinal TCRalpha and TCRbeta repertoire sequencing. The cohort was made up of two young adult volunteers, one female and one male, who were previously healthy.

Trimming takes 3 bases from V and 3 bases from J, and the germline ends sit 7 bases apart. Taken from the germline V gene, the CDR1 and CDR2 loops are SGDLS and YYNGEE. Counted from cysteine to phenylalanine, this CDR3 has 14 amino acids. The retained sequence is limited to the CDR3, 42 bases, with the frame set at the first base. The full study reports these points: Balanced CD4/CD8 phenotypes were observed for clones contracting from day 15 to 85, whereas a bias towards CD4+ was observed for a second wave of clones expanding from day 15 to 37. Contracting CD4+ clones were located mainly in the CM and EM memory subsets, whereas CD8+ clones were found to be enriched in EMRA. Only two mild cases were covered by the study, and larger cohorts that include severe cases with pre-infection samples were considered necessary. The second-wave clones that peaked on day 37 were not confirmed to be SARS-CoV-2 specific. Some responding clones were detected in pre-infection memory, which suggested that pre-existing cross-reactive memory T cells had joined the SARS-CoV-2 response.

Sequenced on an Illumina NovaSeq 6000. TCRalpha and TCRbeta cDNA libraries were constructed by 5'RACE with constant-segment primers, with sample barcodes and unique molecular identifiers being introduced. RNA was extracted from every sample with Trizol reagent. Library amplification was performed in two PCR steps, and a second sample barcode and Illumina TruSeq adapters were introduced in the second step. The libraries were sequenced on an Illumina NovaSeq using 2 x 150 bp paired-end reads. The authors' analysis ran thus. Reads were demultiplexed and collapsed into UMI-guided consensus sequences with migec v1.2.7. Using mixcr v2.1.11, the UMI consensuses were aligned to TRA and TRB V and J templates and assembled into clonotypes. A clonotype was counted as expanded or contracted only if both edgeR and NoisET called the change significant, with noise models trained on biological replicates. For edgeR calls, a false discovery rate-adjusted p below 0.01 and a log2 fold-change threshold of 1 were applied. PCA with hierarchical clustering of max-normalized trajectories of the 1000 most abundant clonotypes was used as exploratory dynamics analysis. Separately sequenced CD4+ and CD8+ repertoires were used to assign the CD4 or CD8 phenotype of responding clones. TCRdb handled the public reads itself, with Q25 trimming in fastp and clone calling in MiXCR, and kept productive beta chains. Rows with a matching CDR3 protein are joined into one entry that keeps the most common DNA and genes. The V and J calls come from TCRdb's annotation, not from the publication. This sample gives 550,000 to 700,000 distinct CDR3 sequences in total; roughly 17% of them show up just once. Together, the top ten hold around 12% of the sample.

This chain is built from TRBV9 and TRBJ2-6; no confident D gene assignment can be made. The source of this sequence is an adult woman who had mild COVID-19 (a few samples of this study predate the infection). The sample titles of this study are shuffled in the database, so cell type and time point are left out; the donor was told from shared clones. Sequencing was carried out using PBMCs or a T cell subset sorted from them (not recorded which). The sequenced DNA: TGTGCCAGCAGCGCCTCTCTTGGGGCCAACGTCCTGACTTTC. Its protein product is CASSASLGANVLTF.